A selection of T cell receptor beta chains follows, all from one sample in a study of PD-L1 blockade in urothelial cancer. Some clones are missing from TCRdb's copy, which holds only in-frame ones; the method was immunoSEQ multiplex PCR. The data contain 15,000 to 20,000 clones, around 90% of them singletons. The sample was PBMCs, taken around atezolizumab (anti-PD-L1) treatment. These receptors all stem from a man in his fifties or sixties with urothelial cancer. Each CDR3 is given with its conserved first and last residue. D genes are given only for firm matches. Not all rows give a size; the values are once, few, many and, for expanded clones, a class.

TRBV7-6	NA	16	TRBJ1-3	NA	CASSLDQGGLGNTIYF	TGTGCCAGCAGCTTAGACCAGGGTGGCCTCGGAAACACCATATATTTT
TRBV27	NA	13	TRBJ2-7	TRBD1	CASRQGAASEQYF	TGTGCCAGCAGACAGGGGGCCGCGAGCGAGCAGTACTTC
TRBV14	NA	18	TRBJ2-7	TRBD2	CASSQERSTSGTTYEQYF	TGTGCCAGCAGCCAAGAGAGGAGCACTAGCGGAACCACCTACGAGCAGTACTTC
TRBV11-2	NA	14	TRBJ1-1	NA	CASSRPRMNTEAFF	TGTGCCAGCAGCCGACCGAGGATGAACACTGAAGCTTTCTTT
TRBV2	NA	16	TRBJ2-2	NA	CASTKGTSPNTGELFF	TGTGCCAGCACCAAAGGGACTTCTCCTAACACCGGGGAGCTGTTTTTT
TRBV10-3	NA	15	TRBJ1-2	NA	CAISESVRDQGGYTF	TGTGCCATCAGTGAGTCGGTAAGGGATCAGGGTGGCTACACCTTC
TRBV14	few	17	TRBJ2-7	NA	CASSHADLGTYSYEQYF	TGTGCCAGCAGCCACGCGGACCTCGGGACTTACTCGTACGAGCAGTACTTC
TRBV20-1	NA	10	TRBJ2-5	NA	CSVSQETQYF	TGCAGTGTTTCACAAGAGACCCAGTACTTC
TRBV19	NA	14	TRBJ1-2	TRBD1	CASTDGQDNYGYTF	TGTGCCAGTACCGATGGACAGGATAACTATGGCTACACCTTC
TRBV19	NA	14	TRBJ1-2	NA	CASSETVANYGYTF	TGTGCCAGTAGCGAGACTGTAGCTAACTATGGCTACACCTTC
TRBV10-3	NA	17	TRBJ2-1	TRBD2	CAISVAAGGSSYNEQFF	TGTGCCATCAGTGTGGCAGCGGGAGGGTCCTCCTACAATGAGCAGTTCTTC
TRBV19	once	14	TRBJ2-2	NA	CATRGSPITGELFF	TGTGCCACCCGGGGGAGCCCAATCACCGGGGAGCTGTTTTTT
TRBV10-2	NA	14	TRBJ2-5	NA	CASSPRRLQETQYF	TGCGCCAGCAGTCCCCGGCGGCTCCAAGAGACCCAGTACTTC
TRBV6-1	NA	13	TRBJ2-1	TRBD1	CASGTGPWNEQFF	TGTGCCAGTGGGACAGGGCCATGGAATGAGCAGTTCTTC
TRBV25-1	medium-sized	12	TRBJ1-4	NA	CASEATNEKLFF	TGTGCCAGCGAGGCAACTAATGAAAAACTGTTTTTT
TRBV6-6	NA	13	TRBJ1-1	NA	CASTGGPDTEAFF	TGTGCCAGCACCGGAGGGCCAGACACTGAAGCTTTCTTT
TRBV6-4	NA	14	TRBJ2-2	TRBD1	CASSLTGDTGELFF	TGTGCCAGCAGCCTGACAGGGGACACCGGGGAGCTGTTTTTT
TRBV6-4	NA	15	TRBJ2-1	TRBD2	CASSDSRGGYNEQFF	TGTGCCAGCAGTGACTCGCGGGGGGGCTACAATGAGCAGTTCTTC
TRBV7-8	NA	16	TRBJ2-7	NA	CASSLGGRGGMSEQYF	TGTGCCAGCAGCTTAGGGGGGCGCGGAGGTATGTCCGAGCAGTACTTC
TRBV5-1	NA	15	TRBJ2-7	TRBD1	CASSPGTGVSYEQYF	TGCGCCAGCAGCCCAGGGACAGGGGTCTCCTACGAGCAGTACTTC
TRBV30	NA	12	TRBJ2-1	TRBD2	CACSGRAWEQFF	TGTGCCTGTTCCGGGAGGGCCTGGGAGCAGTTCTTC
TRBV10-3	NA	13	TRBJ1-1	NA	CAISLGGNTEAFF	TGTGCCATCAGCCTCGGGGGGAACACTGAAGCTTTCTTT
TRBV19	once	16	TRBJ2-6	TRBD1	CASSRTGAVGANVLTF	TGTGCCAGTAGTAGGACAGGGGCGGTGGGGGCCAACGTCCTGACTTTC
TRBV5-8	NA	15	TRBJ2-3	NA	CASNPAGQGADTQYF	TGTGCCAGCAACCCCGCGGGGCAGGGGGCAGATACGCAGTATTTT
TRBV19	NA	16	TRBJ2-2	TRBD1	CASSDGTGVGAGELFF	TGTGCCAGTAGCGATGGGACAGGGGTAGGGGCCGGGGAGCTGTTTTTT
TRBV10-3	NA	16	TRBJ2-7	TRBD2	CAISGNGGAGVSEQYF	TGTGCCATCAGTGGTAACGGGGGGGCCGGAGTATCCGAGCAGTACTTC
TRBV5-1	NA	16	TRBJ2-5	TRBD1	CASSSGLQGARDTQYF	TGCGCCAGCAGCTCCGGACTACAGGGGGCTCGAGATACCCAGTACTTC
TRBV27	NA	17	TRBJ2-7	TRBD1	CASSGTVIPGQGFEQYF	TGTGCCAGCAGTGGAACAGTCATCCCGGGACAGGGGTTCGAGCAGTACTTC
TRBV7-8	NA	15	TRBJ2-1	TRBD2	CASSPGAGGVNEQFF	TGTGCCAGCAGCCCAGGGGCGGGGGGGGTTAATGAGCAGTTCTTC
TRBV12-2	NA	13	TRBJ1-1	NA	CASRSGQGPSAFF	TGTGCAAGTCGCTCCGGACAGGGCCCAAGTGCTTTCTTT
TRBV2	few	11	TRBJ1-2	NA	CASTGKNGYTF	TGTGCCAGCACAGGCAAAAATGGCTACACCTTC
TRBV5-6	NA	14	TRBJ2-5	TRBD2	CASRPAGEGETQYF	TGTGCCAGCAGGCCCGCGGGAGAGGGGGAGACCCAGTACTTC
TRBV5-1	NA	14	TRBJ1-2	TRBD1	CASSPGQLGDGYTF	TGCGCCAGCAGCCCGGGACAGCTCGGAGATGGCTACACCTTC
TRBV5-4	NA	12	TRBJ1-1	TRBD1	CASSDLDRGAFF	TGTGCCAGCTCCGACCTTGACAGGGGAGCTTTCTTT
TRBV29-1	NA	16	TRBJ2-1	NA	CSVEGHRALTYNEQFF	TGCAGCGTTGAAGGCCACAGGGCATTGACCTACAATGAGCAGTTCTTC
TRBV10-2	few	16	TRBJ2-3	NA	CATLRGGTHSTDTQYF	TGCGCCACCTTAAGGGGAGGTACGCATAGCACAGATACGCAGTATTTT
TRBV6-1	NA	15	TRBJ2-7	TRBD1	CASAEEGTGGGEQYF	TGTGCCAGCGCCGAAGAGGGGACAGGGGGGGGCGAGCAGTACTTC
TRBV28	few	15	TRBJ2-3	NA	CASSLFWPSTDTQYF	TGTGCCAGCAGTTTGTTCTGGCCTAGCACAGATACGCAGTATTTT
TRBV19	once	16	TRBJ2-3	NA	CATSAGRGPSTDTQYF	TGTGCCACCAGTGCGGGTCGCGGGCCTAGCACAGATACGCAGTATTTT
TRBV5-1	NA	16	TRBJ1-1	NA	CASSLEVAGRNTEAFF	TGCGCCAGCAGCTTGGAGGTGGCGGGTCGGAACACTGAAGCTTTCTTT
TRBV5-1	NA	15	TRBJ2-5	NA	CASSFRGTVRETQYF	TGCGCCAGCAGCTTCCGGGGGACGGTACGAGAGACCCAGTACTTC